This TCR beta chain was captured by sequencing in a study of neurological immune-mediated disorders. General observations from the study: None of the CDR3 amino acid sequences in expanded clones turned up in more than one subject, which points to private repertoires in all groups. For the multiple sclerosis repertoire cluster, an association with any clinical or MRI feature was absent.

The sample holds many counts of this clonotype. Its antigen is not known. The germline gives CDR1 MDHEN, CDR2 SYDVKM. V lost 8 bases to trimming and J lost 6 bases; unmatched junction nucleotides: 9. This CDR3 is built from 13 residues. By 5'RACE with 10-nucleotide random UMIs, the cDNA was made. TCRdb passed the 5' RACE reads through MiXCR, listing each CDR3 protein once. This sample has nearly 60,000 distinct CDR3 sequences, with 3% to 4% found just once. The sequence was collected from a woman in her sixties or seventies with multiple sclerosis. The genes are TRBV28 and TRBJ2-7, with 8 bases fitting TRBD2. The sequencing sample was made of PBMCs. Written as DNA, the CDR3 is TGTGCCAGCCGTGCGGGGGGCGGTGGCGAGCAGTACTTC. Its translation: CASRAGGGGEQYF. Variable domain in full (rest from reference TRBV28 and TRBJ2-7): DVKVTQSSRYLVKRTGEKVFLECVQDMDHENMFWYRQDPGLGLRLIYFSYDVKMKEKGDIPEGYSVSREKKERFSLILESASTNQTSMYLCASRAGGGGEQYFGPGTRLTVT.